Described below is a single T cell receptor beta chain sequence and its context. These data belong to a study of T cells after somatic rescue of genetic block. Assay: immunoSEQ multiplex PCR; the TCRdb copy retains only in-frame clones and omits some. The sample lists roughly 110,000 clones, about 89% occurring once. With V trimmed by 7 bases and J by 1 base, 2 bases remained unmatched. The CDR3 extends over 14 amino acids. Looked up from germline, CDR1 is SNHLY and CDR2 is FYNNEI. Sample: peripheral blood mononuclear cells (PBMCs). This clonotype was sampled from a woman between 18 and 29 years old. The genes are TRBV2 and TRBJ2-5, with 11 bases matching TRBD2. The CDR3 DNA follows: TGTGCCAGCAATAGCGGGGGGGGCCAAGAGACCCAGTACTTC. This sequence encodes CASNSGGGQETQYF. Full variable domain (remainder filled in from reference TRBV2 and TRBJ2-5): EPEVTQTPSHQVTQMGQEVILRCVPISNHLYFYWYRQILGQKVEFLVSFYNNEISEKSEIFDDQFSVERPDGSNFTLKIRSTKLEDSAMYFCASNSGGGQETQYFGPGTRLLVL.